This paragraph reports one T cell receptor beta chain. Its antigen is not identified. The data originate from a study of graft-versus-host responses after intestinal transplantation. Clones were sequenced by immunoSEQ multiplex PCR, and TCRdb holds only the in-frame ones, with some missing. The repertoire consists of about 88,000 clones, with about 94% occurring once and the leading ten covering 0.15% to 0.2%. Whole-study findings and limits: Recipient marrow contained GvH clones, some of which appeared first in ileum or blood. High graft-versus-host to host-versus-graft clonal ratios were found in allografts of patients who had graft-donor T cell macrochimerism.

The sequence came from a human donor who was the organ donor for an intestinal transplant. This sample comprised unstimulated CD4+ T cells sorted from spleen or lymph node cells, obtained before transplant.

CDR3 nucleotides: TGTGCCAGCAGCTTATTCGGGGGCAGGTTTATTGAGACCCAGTACTTC. Encoded protein: CASSLFGGRFIETQYF. The gene calls are TRBV7-2 and TRBJ2-5, with D perhaps given as TRBD1 or TRBD2 (6 bases each). The V gene's germline CDR1 is SGHTA and CDR2 FQGNSA. The germline V and J ends were trimmed by 2 bases and 5 bases, with 18 bases remaining between them. The CDR3 has 16 amino acids.